The clone carrying this T cell receptor (beta chain) was seen a few times. MiXCR, run by TCRdb on the 5' RACE reads, gives a single entry per CDR3 protein. The sample gives about 540,000 distinct CDR3 sequences, over 20% of which show up once; roughly an eighth is in the top ten. The sample is drawn from a study of T-cell memory formation after mild COVID-19. Trimming left V 4 bases short and J 6 bases short, with 17 bases between. This CDR3 spans 15 amino acids. CDR1 and CDR2 (germline): SGHRS, YFSETQ. This chain connects TRBV5-1 to TRBJ2-1; D might be TRBD1 or TRBD2, each matching 5 bases. This TCR was recovered from an adult woman who had mild COVID-19 (a few samples of this study predate the infection). Cell type and time point are not known. Sequenced input: PBMCs or a T cell subset sorted from them (not recorded which). For the CDR3, the DNA is TGCGCCAGCAGCCCTCCCCGGAGTGGGGGCAATGAGCAGTTCTTC. It translates to CASSPPRSGGNEQFF.